The clone carrying this T cell receptor (beta chain) has ten or more counts. Its target is unknown. The data were obtained in a study of human T cells and chemical hapten exposure. As for the study in general: TCR yields per sample varied, mainly owing to small pooled library volume differences. Overall study findings and caveats: Donor immune responses may differ from healthy people's, since all donors had alopecia.

Documented time point: pre-sensitization, week 0. Treatment denoted: therapeutic diphenylcyclopropenone sensitization with weekly scalp DPC. Each CDR3 protein is one row after TCRdb ran MiXCR on the RACE reads. The sample has approximately 400,000 distinct CDR3 sequences, 5% to 6.5% seen once; the top ten hold just over 2.5%. The V gene's germline CDR1 is SGHDT and CDR2 YYEEEE. Trimming took 3 bases from V and 5 from J, leaving 9 bases between them. The CDR3 totals 12 residues. This TCR came from a woman in her 50s with alopecia areata. Some clones in this sample may be carry-over from other donors' samples. Specimen: whole blood, collected in connection with sensitization to the hapten diphenylcyclopropenone (DPC). This chain connects TRBV5-6 to TRBJ2-7; D is unresolved. As DNA, the CDR3 is TGTGCCAGCAGCTCCCGGAGAAACGAGCAGTACTTC. Protein product: CASSSRRNEQYF.